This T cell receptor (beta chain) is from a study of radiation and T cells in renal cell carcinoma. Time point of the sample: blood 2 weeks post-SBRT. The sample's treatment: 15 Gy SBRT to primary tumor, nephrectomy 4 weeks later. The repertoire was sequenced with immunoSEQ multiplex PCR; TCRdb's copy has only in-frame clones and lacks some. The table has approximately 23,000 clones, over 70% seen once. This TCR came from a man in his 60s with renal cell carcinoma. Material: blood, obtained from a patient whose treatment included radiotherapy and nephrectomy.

CDR3: CASSLGVPTEAFF. In DNA, the CDR3 is TGTGCCAGCAGCTTAGGGGTTCCCACTGAAGCTTTCTTT. The chain combines TRBV7-3 with TRBJ1-1; D ambiguous. The CDR3 length is 13 residues. V was pared by 2 bases and J by 4 bases, with 8 bases between. Germline values: CDR1 SGHTA, CDR2 FQGTGA. The whole variable domain, remainder taken from reference TRBV7-3 and TRBJ1-1, is GAGVSQTPSNKVTEKGKYVELRCDPISGHTALYWYRQSLGQGPEFLIYFQGTGAADDSGLPNDRFFAVRPEGSVSTLKIQRTERGDSAVYLCASSLGVPTEAFFGQGTRLTVV.